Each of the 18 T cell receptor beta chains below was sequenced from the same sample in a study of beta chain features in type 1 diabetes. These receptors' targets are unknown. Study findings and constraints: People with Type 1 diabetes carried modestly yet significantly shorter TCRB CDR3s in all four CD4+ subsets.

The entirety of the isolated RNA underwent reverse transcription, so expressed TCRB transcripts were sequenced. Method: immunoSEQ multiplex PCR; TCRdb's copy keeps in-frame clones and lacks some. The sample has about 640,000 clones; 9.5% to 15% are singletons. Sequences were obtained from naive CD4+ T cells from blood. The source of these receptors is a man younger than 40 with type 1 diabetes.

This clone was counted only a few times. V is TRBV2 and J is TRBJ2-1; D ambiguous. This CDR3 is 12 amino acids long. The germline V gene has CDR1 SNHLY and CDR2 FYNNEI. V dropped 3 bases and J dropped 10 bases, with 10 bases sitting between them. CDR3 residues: CASSEAFGEQFF. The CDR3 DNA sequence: TGTGCCAGCAGTGAGGCATTCGGGGAGCAGTTCTTC.

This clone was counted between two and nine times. The CDR3 spells CASSLRPGTGLYEQYF. CDR3 DNA: TGTGCCAGCAGCTTACGCCCCGGGACAGGGCTCTACGAGCAGTACTTC. The chain combines TRBV7-7 with TRBJ2-7, with 9 positions matching TRBD1. V shed 2 bases, J shed 3 bases, and the junction held 8 bases outside the gene matches. CDR3 length: 16 amino acids. Germline CDR1 SSHAT, CDR2 FNYEAQ (reference sequence).

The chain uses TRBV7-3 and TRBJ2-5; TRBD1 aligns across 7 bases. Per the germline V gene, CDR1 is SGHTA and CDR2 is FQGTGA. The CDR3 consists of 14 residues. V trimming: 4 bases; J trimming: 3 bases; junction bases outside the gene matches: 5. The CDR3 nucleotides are TGTGCCAGCAGCTCACCGGGACAGAAAGAGACCCAGTACTTC. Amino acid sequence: CASSSPGQKETQYF.

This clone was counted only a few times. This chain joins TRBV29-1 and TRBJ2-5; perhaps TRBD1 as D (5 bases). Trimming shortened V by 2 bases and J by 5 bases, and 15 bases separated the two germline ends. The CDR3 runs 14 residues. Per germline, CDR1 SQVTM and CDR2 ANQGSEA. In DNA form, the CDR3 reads TGCAGCGTTGAAAGCAGGGATAGGTGGGAGACCCAGTACTTC. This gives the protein CSVESRDRWETQYF. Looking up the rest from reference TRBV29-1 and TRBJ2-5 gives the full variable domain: SAVISQKPSRDICQRGTSLTIQCQVDSQVTMMFWYRQQPGQSLTLIATANQGSEATYESGFVIDKFPISRPNLTFSTLTVSNMSPEDSSIYLCSVESRDRWETQYFGPGTRLLVL.

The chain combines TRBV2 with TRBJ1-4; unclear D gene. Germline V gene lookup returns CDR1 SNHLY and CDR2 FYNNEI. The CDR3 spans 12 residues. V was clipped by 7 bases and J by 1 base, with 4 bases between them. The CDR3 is CASTGTNEKLFF. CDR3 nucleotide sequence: TGTGCCAGCACGGGAACTAATGAAAAACTGTTTTTT. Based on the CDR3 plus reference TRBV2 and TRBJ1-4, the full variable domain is EPEVTQTPSHQVTQMGQEVILRCVPISNHLYFYWYRQILGQKVEFLVSFYNNEISEKSEIFDDQFSVERPDGSNFTLKIRSTKLEDSAMYFCASTGTNEKLFFGSGTQLSVL.

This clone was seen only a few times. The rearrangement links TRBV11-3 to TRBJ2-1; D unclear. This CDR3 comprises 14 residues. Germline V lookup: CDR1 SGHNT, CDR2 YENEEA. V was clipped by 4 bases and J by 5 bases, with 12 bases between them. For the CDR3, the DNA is TGTGCCAGCAGCTCGACCGGACGGAACAATGAGCAGTTCTTC. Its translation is CASSSTGRNNEQFF.

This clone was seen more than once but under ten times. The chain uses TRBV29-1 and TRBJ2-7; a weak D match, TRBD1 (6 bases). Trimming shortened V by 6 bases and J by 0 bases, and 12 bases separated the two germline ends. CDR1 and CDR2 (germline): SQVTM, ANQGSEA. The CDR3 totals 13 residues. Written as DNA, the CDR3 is TGCAGCGTGAGGACAGTGCTCTCCTACGAGCAGTACTTC. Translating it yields CSVRTVLSYEQYF.

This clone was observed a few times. CDR3 bases: TGTGCCAGCAGTTCAGGAGGGACCCAGTACTTC. The encoded protein is CASSSGGTQYF. The gene calls are TRBV28 and TRBJ2-5; D might be TRBD2 (5 bases). This CDR3 has 11 amino acids. Trimming cost V 4 bases and J 7 bases, with 7 bases left between them. Germline CDR1 MDHEN, CDR2 SYDVKM.

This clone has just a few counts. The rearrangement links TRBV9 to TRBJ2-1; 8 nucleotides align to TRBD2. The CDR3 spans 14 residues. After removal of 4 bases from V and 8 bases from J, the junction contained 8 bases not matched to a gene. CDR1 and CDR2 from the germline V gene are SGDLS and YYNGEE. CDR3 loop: CASSPREGRYEQFF. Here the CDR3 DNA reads TGTGCCAGCAGCCCCCGGGAGGGGCGGTATGAGCAGTTCTTC.

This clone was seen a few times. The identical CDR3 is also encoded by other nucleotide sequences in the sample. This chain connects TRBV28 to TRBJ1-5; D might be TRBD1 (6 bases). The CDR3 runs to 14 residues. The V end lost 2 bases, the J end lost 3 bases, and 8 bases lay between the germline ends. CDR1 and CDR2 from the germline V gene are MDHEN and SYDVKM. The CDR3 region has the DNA TGTGCCAGCAGTTTAGGGGGGCCCAATCAGCCCCAGCATTTT. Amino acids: CASSLGGPNQPQHF.

Here the CDR3 reads CASSGGSRNQPQHF. CDR3 nucleotides: TGTGCCAGCAGCGGGGGTTCCCGCAATCAGCCCCAGCATTTT. The chain joins TRBV5-6 to TRBJ1-5; possibly TRBD1 for D (5 bases). Trimming took 4 bases from V and 2 from J, leaving 10 bases between them. CDR3 length: 14 residues. Looked up from germline, CDR1 is SGHDT and CDR2 is YYEEEE.

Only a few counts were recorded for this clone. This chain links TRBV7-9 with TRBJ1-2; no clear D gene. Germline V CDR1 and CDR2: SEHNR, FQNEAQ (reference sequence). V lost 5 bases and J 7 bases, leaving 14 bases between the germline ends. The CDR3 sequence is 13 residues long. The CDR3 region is CASSGVHAGGYTF. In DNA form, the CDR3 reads TGTGCCAGCAGCGGAGTCCATGCGGGTGGCTACACCTTC.

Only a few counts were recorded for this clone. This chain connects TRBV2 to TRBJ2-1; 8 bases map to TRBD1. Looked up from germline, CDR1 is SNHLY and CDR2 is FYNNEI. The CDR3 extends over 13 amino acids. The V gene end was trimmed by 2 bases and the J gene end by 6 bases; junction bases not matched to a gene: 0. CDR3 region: CASSEQGANEQFF. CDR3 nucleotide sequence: TGTGCCAGCAGTGAACAGGGGGCCAATGAGCAGTTCTTC.

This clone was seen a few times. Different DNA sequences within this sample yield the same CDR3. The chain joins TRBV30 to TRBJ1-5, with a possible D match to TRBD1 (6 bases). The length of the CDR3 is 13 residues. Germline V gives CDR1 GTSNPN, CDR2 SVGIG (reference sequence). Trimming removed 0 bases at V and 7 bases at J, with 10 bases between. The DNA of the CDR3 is TGTGCCTGGAGTGTACGTGGGGGCCAGCCCCAGCATTTT. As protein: CAWSVRGGQPQHF.

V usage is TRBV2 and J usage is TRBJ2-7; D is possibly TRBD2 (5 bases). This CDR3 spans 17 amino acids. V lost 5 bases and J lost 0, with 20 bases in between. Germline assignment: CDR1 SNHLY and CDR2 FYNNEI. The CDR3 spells CASSHEDTGKSSYEQYF. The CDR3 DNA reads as TGTGCCAGCAGTCACGAAGACACCGGGAAGAGCTCCTACGAGCAGTACTTC.

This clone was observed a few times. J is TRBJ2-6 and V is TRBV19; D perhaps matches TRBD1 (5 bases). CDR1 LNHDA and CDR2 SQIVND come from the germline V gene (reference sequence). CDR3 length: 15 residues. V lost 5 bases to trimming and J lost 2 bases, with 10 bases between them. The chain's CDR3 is CASSYDSTGANVLTF. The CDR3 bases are TGTGCCAGTAGTTACGACAGCACTGGGGCCAACGTCCTGACTTTC.

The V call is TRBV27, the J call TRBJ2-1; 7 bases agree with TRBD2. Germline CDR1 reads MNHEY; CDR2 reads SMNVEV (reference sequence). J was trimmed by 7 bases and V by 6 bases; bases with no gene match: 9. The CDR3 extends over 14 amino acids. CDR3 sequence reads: CASRPGLPINEQFF. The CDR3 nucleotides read TGTGCCAGCAGACCGGGACTACCGATTAATGAGCAGTTCTTC.

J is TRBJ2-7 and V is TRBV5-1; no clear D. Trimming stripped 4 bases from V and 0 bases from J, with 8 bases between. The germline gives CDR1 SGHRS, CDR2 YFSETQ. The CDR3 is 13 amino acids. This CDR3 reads CASSIKDSYEQYF. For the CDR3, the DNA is TGCGCCAGCAGCATTAAGGACTCCTACGAGCAGTACTTC.